A selection of T cell receptor beta chains follows, all from one sample in a study of T cell responses to AZD1222 COVID-19 vaccine. Generated by immunoSEQ multiplex PCR, the TCRdb table keeps only in-frame clones and is missing some. Of about 130,000 clones detected, 92% appear once; the ten largest clones hold under 2%. Sample: peripheral blood, taken on day 0 of AZD1222 vaccination. The receptors derive from an adult in good health. The CDR3 runs from the conserved cysteine through the conserved F or W. The order of the fields is clone size, J gene, CDR3 length, V gene, D gene, CDR3 DNA, CDR3 protein. D genes are given only for firm matches. Clone size is not always given. Where it is, it says once, few, many or a class for expanded clones.

clone_size: NA; j_call: TRBJ1-4; cdr3_length: 14; v_call: TRBV7-8; d_call: NA; cdr3_nt: TGTGCCAGCAGCTATTTGGAACTGGGAGAAAAACTGTTTTTT; cdr3_aa: CASSYLELGEKLFF
clone_size: NA; j_call: TRBJ2-3; cdr3_length: 15; v_call: TRBV9; d_call: TRBD2; cdr3_nt: TGTGCCAGCAGCGTAGCTAGCGGGGGGGTAGATACGCAGTATTTT; cdr3_aa: CASSVASGGVDTQYF
clone_size: NA; j_call: TRBJ2-7; cdr3_length: 12; v_call: TRBV19; d_call: NA; cdr3_nt: TGTGCCAGGGACGACACTACCTACGAGCAGTACTTC; cdr3_aa: CARDDTTYEQYF
clone_size: NA; j_call: TRBJ1-2; cdr3_length: 13; v_call: TRBV28; d_call: NA; cdr3_nt: TGTGCCAGCACCTCGAGGGGGGGTTATGGCTACACCTTC; cdr3_aa: CASTSRGGYGYTF
clone_size: NA; j_call: TRBJ2-1; cdr3_length: 15; v_call: TRBV5-4; d_call: NA; cdr3_nt: TGTGCCAGCAGCTTCGCTCCTAGGTCCTACAATGAGCAGTTCTTC; cdr3_aa: CASSFAPRSYNEQFF
clone_size: once; j_call: TRBJ1-1; cdr3_length: 15; v_call: TRBV5-1; d_call: NA; cdr3_nt: TGCGCCAGCAGCCCGAGGTGGGGCGCGAACACTGAAGCTTTCTTT; cdr3_aa: CASSPRWGANTEAFF
clone_size: NA; j_call: TRBJ2-1; cdr3_length: 14; v_call: TRBV7-9; d_call: TRBD2; cdr3_nt: TGTGCCAGTAGCCTGGCGGGGGGTGTATATGAGCAGTTCTTC; cdr3_aa: CASSLAGGVYEQFF
clone_size: NA; j_call: TRBJ2-4; cdr3_length: 16; v_call: TRBV7-9; d_call: TRBD1; cdr3_nt: TGTGCCAGCAGCTCCACACCGGGACAGGGTCTAGCTCGGTGGTACTTC; cdr3_aa: CASSSTPGQGLARWYF
clone_size: NA; j_call: TRBJ2-7; cdr3_length: 18; v_call: TRBV7-2; d_call: NA; cdr3_nt: TGTGCCAGCAGCTTACCCGGACTATTTCGAGGGGGCCTCTACGAGCAGTACTTC; cdr3_aa: CASSLPGLFRGGLYEQYF
clone_size: once; j_call: TRBJ2-5; cdr3_length: 16; v_call: TRBV6-2/TRBV6-3; d_call: TRBD2; cdr3_nt: TGTGCCAGCAGTTACCCGGGACTAGCGGGGTCGGAGACCCAGTACTTC; cdr3_aa: CASSYPGLAGSETQYF
clone_size: NA; j_call: TRBJ2-2; cdr3_length: 14; v_call: TRBV7-2; d_call: NA; cdr3_nt: TGTGCCAGCAGCCCCCAGGGGAACACCGGGGAGCTGTTTTTT; cdr3_aa: CASSPQGNTGELFF
clone_size: few; j_call: TRBJ1-3; cdr3_length: 13; v_call: TRBV6-5; d_call: NA; cdr3_nt: TGTGCCAGCGGTCGGGGAACTGGAAACACCATATATTTT; cdr3_aa: CASGRGTGNTIYF
clone_size: NA; j_call: TRBJ2-2; cdr3_length: 16; v_call: TRBV4-3; d_call: NA; cdr3_nt: TGCGCCAGCAGCCAAGTGCCCGGTGCGGCAACCGGGGAGCTGTTTTTT; cdr3_aa: CASSQVPGAATGELFF